The 12 T cell receptor beta chains below were found in one sample sequenced in a study of T-cell reconstitution after alpha-beta-depleted transplantation in children. Preparing the TCRbeta library involved the use of unique molecular identifiers. TCRdb analysed the PCR reads with MiXCR anew, one entry per CDR3 protein. The sample contains about 230,000 distinct CDR3 sequences, around 9.6% of which appear only once. The source was PBMCs from the stem cell graft donor, collected from the stem cell graft. All receptors derive from a human donor who donated a stem cell graft to a child with acute lymphoblastic leukemia.

This clonotype was detected many times. V is TRBV7-2 and J is TRBJ2-1; no clear D gene. This CDR3 comprises 12 residues. CDR1 is SGHTA, CDR2 FQGNSA, per germline. The ends were cut back, 3 bases at V and 9 bases at J, with 9 bases in the middle. CDR3 nucleotides: TGTGCCAGCAGCTTTATGATAGGTGAGCAGTTCTTC. Protein product: CASSFMIGEQFF.

This clonotype has only a few counts. The chain uses TRBV12-3 or TRBV12-4 and TRBJ1-2, with D possibly TRBD1 on 5 matching bases. CDR3 length: 13 residues. V lost 5 bases and J 2 bases, leaving 9 bases between the germline ends. CDR3 residues: CASSPEGNYGYTF. For the CDR3, the DNA is TGTGCCAGCAGTCCGGAGGGGAACTATGGCTACACCTTC.

This clonotype has a handful of counts. V usage is TRBV20-1 and J usage is TRBJ1-1, with a weak D call TRBD1 (6 bases). Trimming removed 0 bases from V and 1 base from J, with 18 bases in between. The CDR3 contains 17 residues. Germline V gene data show CDR1 as DFQATT and CDR2 as SNEGSKA (reference sequence). CDR3 sequence reads: CSAREAGALVGNTEAFF. DNA for the CDR3: TGCAGTGCTAGAGAGGCGGGGGCCCTAGTGGGGAACACTGAAGCTTTCTTT.

The genes are TRBV11-1 and TRBJ1-3; D gene uncertain. Deletions cut 4 bases from V and 0 bases from J, with 25 bases between. CDR1 and CDR2 (germline): SGHAT, FQDESV (reference sequence). The CDR3 runs 20 residues. The CDR3 nucleotides are TGTGCCAGCAGCTCACCCCCCGGGGTGGCGGAGAAGAGCTCTGGAAACACCATATATTTT. Translating it yields CASSSPPGVAEKSSGNTIYF.

This clonotype has just a few counts. This rearrangement joins TRBV18 to TRBJ2-5; D may be TRBD2 (6 bases). Germline loops: CDR1 KGHSH, CDR2 LQKENI. The CDR3 is made up of 13 amino acids. V was clipped by 6 bases and J by 2 bases, with 10 bases between them. CDR3 bases: TGTGCCAGCTCCGCACTAGCTCAAGAGACCCAGTACTTC. This sequence encodes CASSALAQETQYF. The full variable domain, with the rest looked up from reference TRBV18 and TRBJ2-5, is NAGVMQNPRHLVRRRGQEARLRCSPMKGHSHVYWYRQLPEEGLKFMVYLQKENIIDESGMPKERFSAEFPKEGPSILRIQQVVRGDSAAYFCASSALAQETQYFGPGTRLLVL.

This clonotype has ten or more counts. The chain carries TRBV28 and TRBJ2-7; possibly TRBD2 for D (6 bases). From germline, CDR1 is MDHEN and CDR2 SYDVKM. V was pared by 6 bases and J by 9 bases, with 12 bases between. The CDR3 length is 11 residues. The CDR3 coding sequence is TGTGCCAGCAGCCCTCGGGACTGGCAGTACTTC. Its translation is CASSPRDWQYF.

The chain has TRBV20-1 and TRBJ2-1; 9 bases align to TRBD2. This CDR3 is built from 14 residues. Trimming took 1 base from V and 7 from J; bases not matched to a gene: 5. Germline V gene sequence: CDR1 DFQATT, CDR2 SNEGSKA (reference sequence). CDR3 protein: CSARAGGGANEQFF. CDR3 in DNA: TGCAGTGCTAGAGCGGGCGGGGGGGCTAATGAGCAGTTCTTC.

V usage is TRBV20-1 and J usage is TRBJ1-3; unclear D gene. The CDR3 sequence is 14 residues long. V was cut by 6 bases and J by 2 bases, with 14 bases left in between. Germline CDR1 DFQATT, CDR2 SNEGSKA (reference sequence). CDR3 coding DNA: TGCAGTGCCGAGGTGCGGGAGGCTGGAAACACCATATATTTT. Translating it yields CSAEVREAGNTIYF.

The table lists this clonotype with a few counts. The CDR3 loop is CASSFLLGRNGEQYF. CDR3 nucleotide sequence: TGCGCCAGCAGCTTTCTTTTGGGGCGAAACGGCGAGCAGTACTTC. J is TRBJ2-7 and V is TRBV5-1; maybe TRBD1 (5 bases). With 2 bases removed from V and 6 bases from J, the gap between germline ends came to 18 bases. Germline values: CDR1 SGHRS, CDR2 YFSETQ. The CDR3 spans 15 residues.

This clonotype turned up a few times. One junction end does not reproduce the germline sequence, and a read error may be involved. The chain has TRBV5-1 and TRBJ2-7; D might be TRBD2 (6 bases). CDR3 length: 12 amino acids. The germline V gene has CDR1 SGHRS and CDR2 YFSETQ. The CDR3: CASSPAGEAPHF. The CDR3 nucleotides read TGCGCCAGCAGCCCGGCCGGGGAGGCCCCGCACTTC. The full variable domain, with the rest looked up from reference TRBV5-1 and TRBJ2-7, is KAGVTQTPRYLIKTRGQQVTLSCSPISGHRSVSWYQQTPGQGLQFLFEYFSETQRNKGNFPGRFSGRQFSNSRSEMNVSTLELGDSALYLCASSPAGEAPHFGPGTRLTVT.

The chain employs TRBV24-1 and TRBJ2-5; D uncertain. The germline CDR1 and CDR2 sequences are KGHDR and SFDVKD. CDR3 length: 15 residues. Trimming removed 3 bases from V and 3 bases from J, with 13 bases in between. CDR3 sequence reads: CATSDPSDLKETQYF. The CDR3 region has the DNA TGTGCCACCAGTGATCCCTCAGACTTGAAAGAGACCCAGTACTTC.

This clonotype was found a few times. The CDR3 DNA reads TGTGCCAGCAGTTTCTACAGGGGGAATGGCAATCAGCCCCAGCATTTT. This gives the protein CASSFYRGNGNQPQHF. This chain uses TRBV27 with TRBJ1-5, with 8 bases aligning to TRBD1. The J segment lost 2 bases and the V segment lost 3 bases, leaving 6 bases of the junction unmatched. Germline CDR1 is MNHEY and CDR2 is SMNVEV (reference sequence). This CDR3 region has 16 residues.